Following are 14 T cell receptor beta chains from one sample sequenced in a study of response to subunit inactivated influenza vaccine. TCRdb re-called the RT-PCR reads through MiXCR, storing one row per CDR3 protein. Of about 170,000 distinct CDR3 sequences in the sample, about an eighth were seen once. This same sample was also part of a study on T cells expressing NK-cell markers. From that study: In generating TCR beta cDNA, 5'RACE template switching with UMIs was used.

The material was CD8+ T cells sorted from PBMCs, obtained 12 days after vaccination. These TCRs come from a man aged 50 to 60 who received an inactivated influenza vaccine.

A few counts support this clonotype. This chain uses TRBV6-1 with TRBJ1-1; TRBD1 aligns across 7 bases. V lost 0 bases to trimming and J lost 5 bases; unmatched junction nucleotides: 6. Germline loops: CDR1 MNHNS, CDR2 SASEGT. The CDR3 is 15 residues long. CDR3 DNA: TGTGCCAGCAGTGAAGCTTCAGGGGGAGGAACTGAAGCTTTCTTT. It specifies CASSEASGGGTEAFF.

This clonotype was picked up a small number of times. The chain recombines TRBV20-1 with TRBJ2-7; no firm D call. There are 15 residues in the CDR3. CDR1 DFQATT and CDR2 SNEGSKA come from the germline V gene (reference sequence). V gave up 0 bases and J gave up 3 bases, with 15 bases separating them. The CDR3 reads CSARDADNQFYEQYF. CDR3 in DNA: TGCAGTGCTAGAGATGCAGACAACCAATTCTACGAGCAGTACTTC.

The table lists this clonotype with a few counts. The chain has TRBV6-2 or TRBV6-3 and TRBJ2-5, with D perhaps TRBD1 (5 bases). The germline V gene encodes CDR1 MNHEY and CDR2 SVGEGT. The V end lost 5 bases, the J end lost 3 bases, and 13 bases lay between the germline ends. The CDR3 spans 14 residues. In nucleotides, the CDR3 is TGTGCCAGCAGTCGGACACTTTTAAAAGAGACCCAGTACTTC. Amino acids: CASSRTLLKETQYF.

This clonotype was counted many times. J is TRBJ1-6 and V is TRBV7-3; D is uncertain. Looked up from germline, CDR1 is SGHTA and CDR2 is FQGTGA. CDR3 length: 14 residues. Trimming shortened V by 3 bases and J by 9 bases, and 12 bases separated the two germline ends. CDR3: CASSLTVEGSPLHF. The CDR3 DNA is TGTGCCAGCAGCTTGACCGTTGAGGGTTCACCCCTCCACTTT.

The chain is built from TRBV29-1 and TRBJ2-7, with TRBD1 matching over 11 bases. V was pared by 4 bases and J by 4 bases, with 6 bases of the junction left unmatched. The CDR3 is 14 amino acids. The germline gives CDR1 SQVTM, CDR2 ANQGSEA. CDR3 in amino acids: CSVADRGRWYEQYF. DNA for the CDR3: TGCAGCGTTGCGGACAGGGGGCGTTGGTACGAGCAGTACTTC.

The V and J genes are TRBV28 and TRBJ2-1, with TRBD1 matching over 10 bases. The CDR3 has 15 amino acids. V shed 5 bases and J 6 bases; nucleotides not matched to a gene: 7. The germline V gene encodes CDR1 MDHEN and CDR2 SYDVKM. The CDR3 reads CASSPDRGPSNEQFF. The CDR3 nucleotides are TGTGCCAGCAGTCCAGACAGGGGGCCGTCCAATGAGCAGTTCTTC.

This clonotype was found many times. The chain joins TRBV11-1 to TRBJ2-1; TRBD2 matches at 13 bases. CDR1 and CDR2 from the germline V gene are SGHAT and FQDESV (reference sequence). The CDR3 has 18 amino acids. Unmatched junction bases numbered 14, after V lost 6 bases and J lost 6 bases. The CDR3 bases are TGTGCCAGCAGTTCCACGGGAGGGACTAGCGGGATCTTCAATGAGCAGTTCTTC. Its protein is CASSSTGGTSGIFNEQFF.

CDR3 in DNA: TGTGCCAGCAGCGTAGGGGGCGGACTCCCCGGGGAGCTGTTTTTT. Its translation is CASSVGGGLPGELFF. The J gene is TRBJ2-2, the V gene TRBV9; D might be TRBD1 or TRBD2, each matching 5 bases. Germline assignment: CDR1 SGDLS and CDR2 YYNGEE. Trimming pared 0 bases from V and 6 bases from J, leaving 12 bases between. This CDR3 is built from 15 residues. The entire variable domain, with the rest obtained from reference TRBV9 and TRBJ2-2, is as follows: DSGVTQTPKHLITATGQRVTLRCSPRSGDLSVYWYQQSLDQGLQFLIQYYNGEERAKGNILERFSAQQFPDLHSELNLSSLELGDSALYFCASSVGGGLPGELFFGEGSRLTVL.

The table lists this clonotype with a few counts. The CDR3 nucleotides are TGTGCCAGCAGAGGGACTAGCGGGAGAAAAACCGGGGAGCTGTTTTTT. Amino acid sequence: CASRGTSGRKTGELFF. The rearrangement uses TRBV6-1 and TRBJ2-2, with 14 bases lining up with TRBD2. Germline V gene sequence: CDR1 MNHNS, CDR2 SASEGT. The CDR3 is 16 amino acids. Unmatched junction bases numbered 5, after V lost 6 bases and J lost 5 bases.

This clonotype was found a few times. This sequence joins TRBV27 and TRBJ2-3; TRBD2 matches 8 bases. J gave up 4 bases and V 6 bases, and 12 bases lay outside the gene matches. Looked up from germline, CDR1 is MNHEY and CDR2 is SMNVEV (reference sequence). This CDR3 has 16 amino acids. CDR3 in amino acids: CASRPIAGGSPDTQYF. The DNA for the CDR3 is TGTGCCAGCAGACCTATCGCGGGAGGCTCGCCAGATACGCAGTATTTT.

CDR3 sequence: CAISDWGNSYNEQFF. As DNA, the CDR3 is TGTGCCATCAGTGATTGGGGTAACTCCTACAATGAGCAGTTCTTC. The rearrangement uses TRBV10-3 and TRBJ2-1, with D uncertain. Deletions cut 3 bases from V and 0 bases from J, with 9 bases between. Germline loops: CDR1 ENHRY, CDR2 SYGVKD. The CDR3 has 15 residues.

This clonotype appeared a few times. V gene TRBV29-1 combines with J gene TRBJ2-7; 10 bases line up with TRBD2. V trimming: 3 bases; J trimming: 6 bases; junction bases outside the gene matches: 11. CDR3 length equals 15 residues. In germline, CDR1 is SQVTM, CDR2 ANQGSEA. The CDR3 here is CSVDVAGGLLREQYF. Here the CDR3 DNA reads TGCAGCGTTGACGTAGCGGGAGGACTATTACGCGAGCAGTACTTC.

This rearrangement joins TRBV10-3 to TRBJ2-3, with D perhaps TRBD1 or TRBD2 (5 bases each). V was shortened by 3 bases and J by 3 bases, with 16 bases between the two germline ends. The CDR3 extends over 16 amino acids. Germline V gives CDR1 ENHRY, CDR2 SYGVKD. The CDR3 DNA follows: TGTGCCATCAGTGACCCCGACGGGGCTGGGACAGATACGCAGTATTTT. This translates into CAISDPDGAGTDTQYF.

This clonotype appeared a few times. The rearrangement uses TRBV2 and TRBJ2-1; TRBD2 might be the D (6 bases). The length of the CDR3 is 14 residues. V lost 10 bases to trimming and J lost 6 bases, with 19 bases between them. Germline V gene sequence: CDR1 SNHLY, CDR2 FYNNEI. CDR3 in DNA: TGTGCCACGCATCCTACTAGCCTTGGCAATGAGCAGTTCTTC. Protein product: CATHPTSLGNEQFF. The variable domain in full, with the rest retrieved from reference TRBV2 and TRBJ2-1, is EPEVTQTPSHQVTQMGQEVILRCVPISNHLYFYWYRQILGQKVEFLVSFYNNEISEKSEIFDDQFSVERPDGSNFTLKIRSTKLEDSAMYFCATHPTSLGNEQFFGPGTRLTVL.